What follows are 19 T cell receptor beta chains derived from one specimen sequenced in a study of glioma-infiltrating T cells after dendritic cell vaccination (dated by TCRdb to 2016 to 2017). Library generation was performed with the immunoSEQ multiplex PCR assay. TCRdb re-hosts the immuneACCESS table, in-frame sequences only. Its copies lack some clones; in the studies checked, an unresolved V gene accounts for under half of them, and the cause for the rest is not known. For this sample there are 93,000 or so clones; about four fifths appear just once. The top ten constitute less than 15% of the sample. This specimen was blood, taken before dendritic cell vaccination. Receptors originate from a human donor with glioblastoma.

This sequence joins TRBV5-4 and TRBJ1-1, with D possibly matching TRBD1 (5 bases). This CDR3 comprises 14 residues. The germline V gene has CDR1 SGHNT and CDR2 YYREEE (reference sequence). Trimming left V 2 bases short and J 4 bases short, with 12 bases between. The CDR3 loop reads CASSFIQGGTEAFF. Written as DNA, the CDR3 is TGTGCCAGCAGCTTTATTCAGGGTGGCACTGAAGCTTTCTTT.

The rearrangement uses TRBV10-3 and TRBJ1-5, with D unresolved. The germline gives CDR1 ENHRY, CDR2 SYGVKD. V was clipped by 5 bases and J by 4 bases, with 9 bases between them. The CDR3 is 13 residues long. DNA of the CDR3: TGTGCCATCAGTCGACTTCAAAATCAGCCCCAGCATTTT. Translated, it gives CAISRLQNQPQHF.

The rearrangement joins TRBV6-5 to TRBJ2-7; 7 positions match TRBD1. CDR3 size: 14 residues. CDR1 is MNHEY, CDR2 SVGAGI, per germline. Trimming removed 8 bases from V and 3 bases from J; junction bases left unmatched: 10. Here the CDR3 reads CASRPGTEIYEQYF. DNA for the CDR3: TGTGCCAGCCGACCCGGGACAGAGATCTACGAGCAGTACTTC.

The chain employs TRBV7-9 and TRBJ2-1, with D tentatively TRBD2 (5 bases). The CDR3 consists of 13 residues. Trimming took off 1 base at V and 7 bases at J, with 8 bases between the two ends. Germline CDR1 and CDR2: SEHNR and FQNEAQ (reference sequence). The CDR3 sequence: CASSLGSGNEQFF. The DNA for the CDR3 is TGTGCCAGCAGCTTAGGGTCGGGGAATGAGCAGTTCTTC.

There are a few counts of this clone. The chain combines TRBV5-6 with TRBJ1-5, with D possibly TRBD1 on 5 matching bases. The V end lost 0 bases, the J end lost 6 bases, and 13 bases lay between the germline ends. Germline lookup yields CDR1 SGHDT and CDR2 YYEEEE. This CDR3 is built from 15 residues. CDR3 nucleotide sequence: TGTGCCAGCAGCTTGGCGATGGGGGGATCTCAGCCCCAGCATTTT. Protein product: CASSLAMGGSQPQHF.

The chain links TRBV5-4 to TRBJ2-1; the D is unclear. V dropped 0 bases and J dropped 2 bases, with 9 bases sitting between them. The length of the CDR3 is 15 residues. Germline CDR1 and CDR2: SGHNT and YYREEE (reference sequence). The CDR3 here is CASSLGARTYNEQFF. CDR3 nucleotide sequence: TGTGCCAGCAGCTTGGGGGCAAGGACCTACAATGAGCAGTTCTTC. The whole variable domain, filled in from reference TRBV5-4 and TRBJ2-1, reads ETGVTQSPTHLIKTRGQQVTLRCSSQSGHNTVSWYQQALGQGPQFIFQYYREEENGRGNFPPRFSGLQFPNYSSELNVNALELDDSALYLCASSLGARTYNEQFFGPGTRLTVL.

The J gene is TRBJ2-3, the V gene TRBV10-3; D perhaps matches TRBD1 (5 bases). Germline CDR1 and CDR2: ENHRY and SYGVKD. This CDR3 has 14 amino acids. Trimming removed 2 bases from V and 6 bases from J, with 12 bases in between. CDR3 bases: TGTGCCATCAGTGAGCAGGGTAAATTGGATACGCAGTATTTT. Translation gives CAISEQGKLDTQYF.

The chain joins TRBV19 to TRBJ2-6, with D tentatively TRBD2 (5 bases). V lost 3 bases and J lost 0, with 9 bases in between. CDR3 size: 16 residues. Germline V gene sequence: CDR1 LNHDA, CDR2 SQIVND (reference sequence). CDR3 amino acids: CASSIDAGSGANVLTF. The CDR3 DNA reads TGTGCCAGTAGTATTGACGCGGGCTCTGGGGCCAACGTCCTGACTTTC.

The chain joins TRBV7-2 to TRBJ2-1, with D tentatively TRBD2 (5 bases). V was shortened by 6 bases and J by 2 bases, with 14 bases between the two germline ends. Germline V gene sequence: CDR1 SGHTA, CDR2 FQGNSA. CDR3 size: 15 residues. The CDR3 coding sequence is TGTGCCAGCAGGACTACAGTAGGTCCCTACAATGAGCAGTTCTTC. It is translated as CASRTTVGPYNEQFF. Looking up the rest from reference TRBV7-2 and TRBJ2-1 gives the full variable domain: GAGVSQSPSNKVTEKGKDVELRCDPISGHTALYWYRQSLGQGLEFLIYFQGNSAPDKSGLPSDRFSAERTGGSVSTLTIQRTQQEDSAVYLCASRTTVGPYNEQFFGPGTRLTVL.

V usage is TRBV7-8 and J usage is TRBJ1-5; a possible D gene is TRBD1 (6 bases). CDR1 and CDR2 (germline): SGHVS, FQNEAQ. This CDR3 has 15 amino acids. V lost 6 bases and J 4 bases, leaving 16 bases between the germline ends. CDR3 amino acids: CASRKTRGQNQPQHF. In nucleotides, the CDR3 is TGTGCCAGCAGAAAGACCAGGGGACAAAATCAGCCCCAGCATTTT.

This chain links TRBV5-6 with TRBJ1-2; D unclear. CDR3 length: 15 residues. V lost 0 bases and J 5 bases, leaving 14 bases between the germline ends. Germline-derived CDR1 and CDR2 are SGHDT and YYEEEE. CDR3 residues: CASSLEGSGLYGYTF. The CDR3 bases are TGTGCCAGCAGCTTGGAGGGAAGCGGCCTTTATGGCTACACCTTC.

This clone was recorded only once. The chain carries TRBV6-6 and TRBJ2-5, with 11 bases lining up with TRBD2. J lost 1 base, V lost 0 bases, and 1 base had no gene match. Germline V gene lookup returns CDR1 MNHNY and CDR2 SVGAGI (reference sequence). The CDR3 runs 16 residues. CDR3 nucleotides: TGTGCCAGCAGTTACTCCGGACTAGCGGGCCAAGAGACCCAGTACTTC. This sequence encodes CASSYSGLAGQETQYF.

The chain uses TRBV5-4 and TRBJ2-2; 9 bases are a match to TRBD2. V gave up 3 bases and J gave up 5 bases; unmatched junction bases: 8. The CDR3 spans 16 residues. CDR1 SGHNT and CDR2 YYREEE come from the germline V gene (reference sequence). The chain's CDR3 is CASSSPGTSKTGELFF. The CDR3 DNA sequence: TGTGCCAGCAGCTCTCCCGGGACTAGCAAAACCGGGGAGCTGTTTTTT.

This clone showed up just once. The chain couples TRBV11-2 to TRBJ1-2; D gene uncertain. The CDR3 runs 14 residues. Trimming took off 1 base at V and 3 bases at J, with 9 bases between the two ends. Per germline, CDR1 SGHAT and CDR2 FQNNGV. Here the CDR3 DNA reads TGTGCCAGCAGCTTAGGTCCTATTGACTATGGCTACACCTTC. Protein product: CASSLGPIDYGYTF.

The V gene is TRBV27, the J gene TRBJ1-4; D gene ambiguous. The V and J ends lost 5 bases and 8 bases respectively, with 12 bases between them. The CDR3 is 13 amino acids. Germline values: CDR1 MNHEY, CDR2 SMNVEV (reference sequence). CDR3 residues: CASSPGLGEKLFF. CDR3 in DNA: TGTGCCAGCAGTCCCGGTCTGGGCGAAAAACTGTTTTTT. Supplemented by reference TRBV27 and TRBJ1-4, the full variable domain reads EAQVTQNPRYLITVTGKKLTVTCSQNMNHEYMSWYRQDPGLGLRQIYYSMNVEVTDKGDVPEGYKVSRKEKRNFPLILESPSPNQTSLYFCASSPGLGEKLFFGSGTQLSVL.

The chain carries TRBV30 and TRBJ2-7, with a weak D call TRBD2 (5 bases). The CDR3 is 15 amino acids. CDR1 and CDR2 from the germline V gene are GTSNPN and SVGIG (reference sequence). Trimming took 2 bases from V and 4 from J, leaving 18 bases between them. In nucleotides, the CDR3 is TGTGCCTGGAGTCGCGGGCTCATGAGGCAGTACGAGCAGTACTTC. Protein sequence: CAWSRGLMRQYEQYF.

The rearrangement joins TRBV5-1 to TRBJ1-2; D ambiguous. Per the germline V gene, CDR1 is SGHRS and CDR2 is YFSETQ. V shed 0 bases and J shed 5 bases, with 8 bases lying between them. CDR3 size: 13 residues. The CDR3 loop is CASSLDGGYGYTF. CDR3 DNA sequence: TGCGCCAGCAGCTTGGATGGAGGTTATGGCTACACCTTC.

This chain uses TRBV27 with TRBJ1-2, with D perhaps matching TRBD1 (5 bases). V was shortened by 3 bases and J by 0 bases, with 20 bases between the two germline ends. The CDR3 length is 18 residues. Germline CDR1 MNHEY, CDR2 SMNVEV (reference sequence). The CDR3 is CASSFRRDSVPSNYGYTF. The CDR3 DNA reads TGTGCCAGCAGTTTCAGGCGGGACTCTGTCCCCTCTAACTATGGCTACACCTTC.

In DNA form, the CDR3 reads TGTGCCAGCAGTCTCGACAGGGTCGCACCTGAAGCTTTCTTT. Translating it yields CASSLDRVAPEAFF. The rearrangement uses TRBV6-5 and TRBJ1-1; the match to TRBD1 covers 7 bases. The germline V gene encodes CDR1 MNHEY and CDR2 SVGAGI. V shed 5 bases and J 6 bases; nucleotides not matched to a gene: 9. This CDR3 spans 14 amino acids.